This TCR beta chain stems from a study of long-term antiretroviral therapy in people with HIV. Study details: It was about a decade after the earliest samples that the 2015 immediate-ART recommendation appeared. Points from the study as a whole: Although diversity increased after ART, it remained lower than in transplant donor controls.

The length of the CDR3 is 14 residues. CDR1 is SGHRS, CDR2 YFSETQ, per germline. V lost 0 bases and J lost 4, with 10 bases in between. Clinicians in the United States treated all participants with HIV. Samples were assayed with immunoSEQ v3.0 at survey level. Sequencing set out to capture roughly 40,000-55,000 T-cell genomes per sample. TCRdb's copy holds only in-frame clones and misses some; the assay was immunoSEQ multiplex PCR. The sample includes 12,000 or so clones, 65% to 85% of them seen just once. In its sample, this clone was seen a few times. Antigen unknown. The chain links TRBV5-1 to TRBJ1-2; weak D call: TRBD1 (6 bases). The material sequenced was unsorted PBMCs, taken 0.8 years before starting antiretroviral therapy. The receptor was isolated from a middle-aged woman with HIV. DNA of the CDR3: TGCGCCAGCAGCTTGGCCGGGACAACCTATGGCTACACCTTC. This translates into CASSLAGTTYGYTF.